One T cell receptor beta chain is described in this entry. J lost 9 bases, V lost 0 bases, and 6 bases had no gene match. The germline V gene encodes CDR1 SGDLS and CDR2 YYNGEE. This CDR3 has 14 residues. The sample originates from a study of blood T cell repertoires in COVID-19. Study information: T cells, B-cell-depleted T cells, or PBMCs provided the cDNA or gDNA that served as material.

Study processing details: By means of reference gene primer amplification, nucleated cell counts were estimated. Only in-frame clones appear in the TCRdb table, and some are missing; sequencing was by immunoSEQ multiplex PCR. From that table come the V and J calls and clone size; the DNA was used to work out D and trimming. The sample holds some 150,000 clones, approximately 80% seen once. Sequencing was done on a sample of peripheral blood. The V gene is TRBV9, the J gene TRBJ1-3; 7 nucleotides match TRBD1. The receptor was isolated from a human donor with acute or convalescent COVID-19. The donor label of this sample is uncertain. DNA for the CDR3: TGTGCCAGCAGCGTAGGAGGAGGGGGCAGCACCATATATTTT. Residues: CASSVGGGGSTIYF.